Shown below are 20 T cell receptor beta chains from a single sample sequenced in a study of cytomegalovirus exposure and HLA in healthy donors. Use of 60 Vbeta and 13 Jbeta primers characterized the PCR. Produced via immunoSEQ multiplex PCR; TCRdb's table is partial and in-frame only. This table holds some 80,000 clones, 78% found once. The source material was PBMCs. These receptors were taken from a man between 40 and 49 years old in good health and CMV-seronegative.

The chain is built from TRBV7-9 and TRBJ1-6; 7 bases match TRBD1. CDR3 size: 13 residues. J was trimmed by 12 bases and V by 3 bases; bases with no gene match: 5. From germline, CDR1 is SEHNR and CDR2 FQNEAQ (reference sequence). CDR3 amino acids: CASSFDRDQPLHF. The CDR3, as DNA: TGTGCCAGCAGCTTCGACAGGGACCAACCCCTCCACTTT.

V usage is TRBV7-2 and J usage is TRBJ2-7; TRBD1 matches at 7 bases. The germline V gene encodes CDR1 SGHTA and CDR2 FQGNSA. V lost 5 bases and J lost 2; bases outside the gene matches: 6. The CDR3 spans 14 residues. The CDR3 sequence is CASSPTTGPYEQYF. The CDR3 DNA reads TGTGCCAGCAGCCCGACGACAGGGCCCTACGAGCAGTACTTC.

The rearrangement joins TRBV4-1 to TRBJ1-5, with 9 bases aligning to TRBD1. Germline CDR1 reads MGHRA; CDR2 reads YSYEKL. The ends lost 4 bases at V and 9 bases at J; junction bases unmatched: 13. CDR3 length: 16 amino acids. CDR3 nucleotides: TGCGCCAGCAGCCCCGTCCCGGGACAGGGTTCGGGGCCCCAGCATTTT. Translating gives CASSPVPGQGSGPQHF.

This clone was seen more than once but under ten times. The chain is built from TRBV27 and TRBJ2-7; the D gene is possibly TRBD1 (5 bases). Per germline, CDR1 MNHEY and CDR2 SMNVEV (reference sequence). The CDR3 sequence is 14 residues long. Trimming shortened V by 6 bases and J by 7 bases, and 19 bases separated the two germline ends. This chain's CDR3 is CASSLRPQGGEQYF. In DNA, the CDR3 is TGTGCCAGCAGCCTGCGCCCGCAGGGTGGAGAGCAGTACTTC.

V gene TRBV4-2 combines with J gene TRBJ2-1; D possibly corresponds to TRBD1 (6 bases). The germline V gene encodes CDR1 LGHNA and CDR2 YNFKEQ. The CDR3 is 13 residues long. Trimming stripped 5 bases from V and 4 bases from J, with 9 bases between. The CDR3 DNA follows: TGTGCCAGCAGCAACGGACAGTACAATGAGCAGTTCTTC. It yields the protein CASSNGQYNEQFF.

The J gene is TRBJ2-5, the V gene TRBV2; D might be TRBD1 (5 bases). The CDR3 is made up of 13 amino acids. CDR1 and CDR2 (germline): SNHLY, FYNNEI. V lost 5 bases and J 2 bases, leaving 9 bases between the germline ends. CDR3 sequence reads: CASSKDRQETQYF. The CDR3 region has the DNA TGTGCCAGCAGTAAAGACAGACAAGAGACCCAGTACTTC.

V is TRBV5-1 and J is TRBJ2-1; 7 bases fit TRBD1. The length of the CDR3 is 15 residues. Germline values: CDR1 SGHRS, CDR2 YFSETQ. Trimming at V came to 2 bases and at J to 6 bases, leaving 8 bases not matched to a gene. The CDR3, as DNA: TGCGCCAGCAGCTTAGAGACAGGGTCTGTCAATGAGCAGTTCTTC. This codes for CASSLETGSVNEQFF.

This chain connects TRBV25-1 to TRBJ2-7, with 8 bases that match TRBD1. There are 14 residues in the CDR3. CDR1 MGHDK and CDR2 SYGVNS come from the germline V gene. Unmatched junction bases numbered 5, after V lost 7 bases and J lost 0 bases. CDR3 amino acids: CASTKGQGSYEQYF. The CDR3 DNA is TGTGCCAGCACCAAAGGACAGGGCTCCTACGAGCAGTACTTC.

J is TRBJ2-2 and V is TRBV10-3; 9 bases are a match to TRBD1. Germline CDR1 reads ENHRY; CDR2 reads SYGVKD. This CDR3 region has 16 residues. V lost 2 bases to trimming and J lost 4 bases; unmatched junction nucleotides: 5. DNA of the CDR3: TGTGCCATCAGTGAGGGCTGGACAGGGGTCACCGGGGAGCTGTTTTTT. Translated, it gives CAISEGWTGVTGELFF.

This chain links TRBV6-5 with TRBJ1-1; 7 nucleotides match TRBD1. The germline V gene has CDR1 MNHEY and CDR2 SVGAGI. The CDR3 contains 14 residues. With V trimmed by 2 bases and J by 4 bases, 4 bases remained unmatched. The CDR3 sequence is CASSYTTGPTEAFF. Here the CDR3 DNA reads TGTGCCAGCAGTTACACGACAGGGCCCACTGAAGCTTTCTTT.

The CDR3 loop reads CASSLSNRAQPQHF. CDR3 nucleotides: TGTGCCAGCAGTTTAAGCAACCGCGCTCAGCCCCAGCATTTT. V and J are TRBV28 and TRBJ1-5; D is uncertain. The CDR3 loop spans 14 amino acids. Germline V CDR1 and CDR2: MDHEN, SYDVKM. V was trimmed by 2 bases and J by 6 bases, leaving 11 bases between them.

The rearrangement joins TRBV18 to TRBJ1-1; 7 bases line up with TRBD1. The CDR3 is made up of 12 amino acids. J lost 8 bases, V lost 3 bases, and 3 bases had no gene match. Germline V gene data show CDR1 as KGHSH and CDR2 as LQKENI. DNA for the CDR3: TGTGCCAGCTCACCCCGACAGGGAGAAGCTTTCTTT. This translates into CASSPRQGEAFF.

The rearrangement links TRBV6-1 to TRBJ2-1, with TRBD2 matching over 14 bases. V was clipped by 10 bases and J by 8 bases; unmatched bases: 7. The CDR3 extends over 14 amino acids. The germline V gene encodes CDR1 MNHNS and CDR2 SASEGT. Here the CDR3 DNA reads TGTGCCATCCGGACTAGCGGGAGGTTCTATGAGCAGTTCTTC. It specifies CAIRTSGRFYEQFF.

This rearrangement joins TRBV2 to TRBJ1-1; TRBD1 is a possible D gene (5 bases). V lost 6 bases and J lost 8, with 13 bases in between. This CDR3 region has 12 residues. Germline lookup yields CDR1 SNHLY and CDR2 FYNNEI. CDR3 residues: CASSRGTREAFF. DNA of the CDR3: TGTGCCAGCAGCCGGGGGACCAGGGAAGCTTTCTTT. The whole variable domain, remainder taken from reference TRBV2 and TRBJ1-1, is EPEVTQTPSHQVTQMGQEVILRCVPISNHLYFYWYRQILGQKVEFLVSFYNNEISEKSEIFDDQFSVERPDGSNFTLKIRSTKLEDSAMYFCASSRGTREAFFGQGTRLTVV.

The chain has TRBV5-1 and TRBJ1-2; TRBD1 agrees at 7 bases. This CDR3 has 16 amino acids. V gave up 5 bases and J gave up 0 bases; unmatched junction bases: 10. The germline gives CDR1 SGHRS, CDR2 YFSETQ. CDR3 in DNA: TGCGCCAGCAGACGGGACAGCTTATCAGCTAACTATGGCTACACCTTC. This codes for CASRRDSLSANYGYTF.

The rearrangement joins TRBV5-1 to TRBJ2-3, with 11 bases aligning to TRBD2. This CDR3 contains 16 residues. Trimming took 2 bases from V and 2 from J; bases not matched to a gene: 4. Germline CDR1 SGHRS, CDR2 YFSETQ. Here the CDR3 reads CASSFLTSGDTDTQYF. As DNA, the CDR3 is TGCGCCAGCAGCTTCCTGACTAGCGGGGACACAGATACGCAGTATTTT.

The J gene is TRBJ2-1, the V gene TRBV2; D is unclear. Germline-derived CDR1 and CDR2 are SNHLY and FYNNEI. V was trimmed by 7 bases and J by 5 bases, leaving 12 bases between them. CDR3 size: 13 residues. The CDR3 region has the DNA TGTGCCAGCAAATTTAGCCGCAACAATGAGCAGTTCTTC. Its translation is CASKFSRNNEQFF.

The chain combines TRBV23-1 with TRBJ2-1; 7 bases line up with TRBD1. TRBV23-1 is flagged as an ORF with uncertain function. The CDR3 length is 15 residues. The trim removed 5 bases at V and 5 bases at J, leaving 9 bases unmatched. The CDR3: CASSFGTDHNNEQFF. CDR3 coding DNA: TGCGCCAGCAGTTTCGGGACAGACCACAACAATGAGCAGTTCTTC.

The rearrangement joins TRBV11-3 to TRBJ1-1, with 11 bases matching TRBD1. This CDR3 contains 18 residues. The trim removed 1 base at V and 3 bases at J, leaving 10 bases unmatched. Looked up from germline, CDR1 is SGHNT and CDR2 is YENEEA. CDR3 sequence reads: CASSLGGDRGASDTEAFF. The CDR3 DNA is TGTGCCAGCAGCTTAGGGGGGGACAGGGGGGCCTCAGACACTGAAGCTTTCTTT.

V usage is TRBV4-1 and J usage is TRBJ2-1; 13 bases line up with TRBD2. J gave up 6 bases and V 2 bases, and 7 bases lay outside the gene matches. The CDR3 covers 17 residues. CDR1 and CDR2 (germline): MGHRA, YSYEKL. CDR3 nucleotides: TGCGCCAGCAGCCAACCCCGGACTAGCGGGAGAGTCAATGAGCAGTTCTTC. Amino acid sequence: CASSQPRTSGRVNEQFF.